The clone carrying this T cell receptor beta chain was found many times. Antigen: not known. Calling Graves' hyperthyroidism stable meant ophthalmopathy did not progress within 18 months. Subjects aged 18 to 65 presented with newly diagnosed hyperthyroidism of less than 2 months' duration. PBMCs were sourced from roughly 9.1 ml fresh peripheral blood. The sample originates from a study of T cells in Graves' hyperthyroidism and ophthalmopathy. Study-wide points: Among thyroid clonotypes expanded above 0.001, most also appeared in blood.

Amplification yielded TCR beta CDR3 regions, with RNA transcripts as the source. HTBI primers were used for first-round RT-PCR of the TCR CDR3. TCRdb passed the multiplex PCR reads through MiXCR, listing each CDR3 protein once. The sample gives 400,000 to 500,000 distinct CDR3 sequences, around 14% of which show up once; less than 20% is in the top ten. The sequence was collected from a woman between 18 and 29 years old with Graves' hyperthyroidism. The material sequenced was blood.

Here the CDR3 reads CSAKGLAVNNEQFF. CDR3 nucleotide sequence: TGCAGTGCTAAAGGACTAGCGGTTAACAATGAGCAGTTCTTC. This chain joins TRBV20-1 and TRBJ2-1, with 10 bases matching TRBD2. J gave up 5 bases and V 4 bases, and 5 bases lay outside the gene matches. Germline V gives CDR1 DFQATT, CDR2 SNEGSKA (reference sequence). The CDR3 length is 14 residues.